The 8 T cell receptor beta chains listed next were all sequenced from one sample in a study of beta chain features in type 1 diabetes. Expressed TCRB transcripts were sequenced because the entire RNA isolate underwent reverse transcription. Assay used: immunoSEQ multiplex PCR; TCRdb lists only in-frame clones, some missing. The repertoire has roughly 400,000 clones, over 12% of them found once; the top ten carry around 0.02%. Specimen: naive CD4+ T cells from blood. Receptor source: a woman under 30 in good health.

This sequence joins TRBV25-1 and TRBJ2-1; 11 positions match TRBD2. Germline trimming cut 4 bases from V and 5 bases from J; bases unmatched to any gene: 4. The CDR3 loop spans 15 amino acids. The germline V gene has CDR1 MGHDK and CDR2 SYGVNS. The CDR3 coding sequence is TGTGCCAGCAGTGCATTGGGACTAGCGGACAATGAGCAGTTCTTC. Translation gives CASSALGLADNEQFF.

This clone was counted only a few times. The chain uses TRBV11-1 and TRBJ2-1; no reliable D call. This CDR3 spans 15 amino acids. Germline CDR1 and CDR2: SGHAT and FQDESV (reference sequence). The V end lost 3 bases, the J end lost 1 base, and 10 bases lay between the germline ends. The CDR3: CASSLHRVSYNEQFF. The CDR3 DNA reads TGTGCCAGCAGCTTGCATCGGGTTTCCTACAATGAGCAGTTCTTC.

The chain is built from TRBV7-9 and TRBJ1-1; D is unclear. Germline assignment: CDR1 SEHNR and CDR2 FQNEAQ (reference sequence). The CDR3 consists of 12 residues. Trimming pared 5 bases from V and 8 bases from J, leaving 12 bases between. The CDR3 DNA reads TGTGCCAGCAGCCCTATTCGGGTGGAAGCTTTCTTT. It yields the protein CASSPIRVEAFF.

The chain has TRBV7-3 and TRBJ2-2; 14 positions match TRBD2. The germline gives CDR1 SGHTA, CDR2 FQGTGA. The CDR3 is 20 amino acids. J gave up 1 base and V 0 bases, and 7 bases lay outside the gene matches. This CDR3 reads CASSLTPGLAGAQNTGELFF. The CDR3 region has the DNA TGTGCCAGCAGCTTAACCCCGGGACTAGCGGGAGCTCAGAACACCGGGGAGCTGTTTTTT.

The rearrangement joins TRBV29-1 to TRBJ2-1; 12 positions agree with TRBD1. V lost 5 bases and J lost 7; bases outside the gene matches: 6. Germline-derived CDR1 and CDR2 are SQVTM and ANQGSEA. The CDR3 totals 14 residues. CDR3 in DNA: TGCAGCGTTCGGCCGGGACAGGGGGCAAATGAGCAGTTCTTC. Its protein product is CSVRPGQGANEQFF.

This clone occurred a few times. The chain uses TRBV7-2 and TRBJ2-5; D not resolved. CDR3 length equals 13 residues. Germline CDR1 SGHTA, CDR2 FQGNSA. V lost 1 base, J lost 10 bases, and 13 bases lay in between. The CDR3 coding sequence is TGTGCCAGCAGCTTAGTAGACAATTTGGACCAGTACTTC. Translated, it gives CASSLVDNLDQYF.

This clone was seen more than once but under ten times. The chain links TRBV4-3 to TRBJ2-7, with D possibly matching TRBD2 (5 bases). Between the trimmed V and J ends, which lost 1 base and 4 bases, there was a span of 14 bases. The germline V gene has CDR1 LGHNA and CDR2 YSLEER. CDR3 size: 15 residues. Here the CDR3 DNA reads TGCGCCAGCAGCCAAGTGTCCCAGGACTCTTACGAGCAGTACTTC. Protein product: CASSQVSQDSYEQYF.

This chain links TRBV27 with TRBJ2-5, with D perhaps matching TRBD1 (5 bases). V lost 6 bases and J 1 base, leaving 18 bases between the germline ends. This CDR3 has 16 amino acids. The germline V gene has CDR1 MNHEY and CDR2 SMNVEV (reference sequence). CDR3 in amino acids: CASSHPVGHIQETQYF. In nucleotides, the CDR3 is TGTGCCAGCAGCCACCCTGTCGGACACATCCAAGAGACCCAGTACTTC.